The 10 T cell receptor beta chains listed next were all sequenced from one sample in a study of regulatory T cells in long-lasting Graves disease. Sequencing libraries for TCR beta were prepared with iRepertoire HTBI primers and Arm-PCR of CDR3 regions. TCRdb reprocessed the multiplex PCR reads via MiXCR and lists one record per CDR3 protein. The sample shows around 500,000 distinct CDR3 sequences, around 20% of them seen only once. Time point given: persistent/refractory GD, antithyroid drugs over 5 years with positive TRAb. PBMC-extracted RNA yielded the TCR library. The sequencing used peripheral blood mononuclear cells (PBMCs), collected when the disease was refractory, from a patient treated with antithyroid drugs. The receptors originated from a female donor with Graves disease.

This sequence joins TRBV5-4 and TRBJ1-3; perhaps TRBD1 as D (5 bases). Germline V gene lookup returns CDR1 SGHNT and CDR2 YYREEE (reference sequence). The CDR3 contains 15 residues. V gave up 2 bases and J gave up 4 bases, with 13 bases separating them. The CDR3 is CASSFRRDSGNTIYF. CDR3 DNA sequence: TGTGCCAGCAGCTTCAGACGGGACTCAGGAAACACCATATATTTT.

This clonotype was recorded many times. This chain links TRBV20-1 with TRBJ2-5; D is undetermined. This CDR3 is 13 amino acids long. CDR1 DFQATT and CDR2 SNEGSKA come from the germline V gene (reference sequence). V was clipped by 2 bases and J by 3 bases, with 10 bases between them. The CDR3 coding sequence is TGCAGTGCTAGACAGGACCCGAAAGAGACCCAGTACTTC. As protein: CSARQDPKETQYF.

This clonotype turned up a few times. CDR3 loop: CASSTHTGELFF. In nucleotides, the CDR3 is TGTGCCAGCAGTACGCACACCGGGGAGCTGTTTTTT. This chain joins TRBV27 and TRBJ2-2, with D unresolved. Deletions cut 5 bases from V and 3 bases from J, with 4 bases between. The germline CDR1 and CDR2 sequences are MNHEY and SMNVEV (reference sequence). This CDR3 comprises 12 residues.

In this sample, this clonotype turned up many times. The chain employs TRBV27 and TRBJ2-7; TRBD2 agrees at 10 bases. The CDR3 consists of 15 residues. With 6 bases clipped from V and 5 bases from J, the junction kept 10 bases outside the gene matches. The germline V gene has CDR1 MNHEY and CDR2 SMNVEV (reference sequence). Here the CDR3 reads CASSLSGRALDEQYF. The CDR3 nucleotides are TGTGCCAGCAGCTTAAGCGGGAGGGCTCTCGACGAGCAGTACTTC.

This clonotype was recorded many times. This chain connects TRBV6-1 to TRBJ1-2; TRBD1 is a possible D gene (5 bases). The V end lost 4 bases, the J end lost 0 bases, and 9 bases lay between the germline ends. This CDR3 comprises 14 residues. The germline gives CDR1 MNHNS, CDR2 SASEGT. The CDR3: CASSAGLANYGYTF. CDR3 coding DNA: TGTGCCAGCAGTGCAGGGTTAGCTAACTATGGCTACACCTTC.

There are a few counts of this clonotype. As DNA, the CDR3 is TGCGCCAGCAAGGGACAGGGGGCGCAGAGTGAAGCTTTCTTT. This encodes CASKGQGAQSEAFF. J is TRBJ1-1 and V is TRBV5-1, with 12 bases that match TRBD1. The V segment lost 6 bases and the J segment 7 bases; nucleotides outside the gene matches: 7. The CDR3 runs to 14 residues. In germline, CDR1 is SGHRS, CDR2 YFSETQ.

The chain joins TRBV7-3 to TRBJ2-2; 10 nucleotides agree with TRBD2. Germline V gene lookup returns CDR1 SGHTA and CDR2 FQGTGA. V trimming: 1 base; J trimming: 7 bases; junction bases outside the gene matches: 9. This CDR3 comprises 17 residues. The CDR3 reads CASSLNSGLAGDGELFF. Written as DNA, the CDR3 is TGTGCCAGCAGCTTAAACAGCGGCCTAGCGGGAGACGGGGAGCTGTTTTTT.

This clonotype was recorded at least ten times. The chain recombines TRBV2 with TRBJ2-1; perhaps TRBD2 as D (5 bases). V was trimmed by 6 bases and J by 10 bases, leaving 19 bases between them. The CDR3 extends over 14 amino acids. Germline CDR1 is SNHLY and CDR2 is FYNNEI. The DNA for the CDR3 is TGTGCCAGCAGGGGCAGCGGCCCCGTTGGGGAGCAGTTCTTC. Translating it yields CASRGSGPVGEQFF. Full variable domain (missing parts from reference TRBV2 and TRBJ2-1): EPEVTQTPSHQVTQMGQEVILRCVPISNHLYFYWYRQILGQKVEFLVSFYNNEISEKSEIFDDQFSVERPDGSNFTLKIRSTKLEDSAMYFCASRGSGPVGEQFFGPGTRLTVL.

The chain joins TRBV9 to TRBJ2-5; no definite D call. Germline CDR1 reads SGDLS; CDR2 reads YYNGEE. Deletions cut 0 bases from V and 2 bases from J, with 11 bases between. CDR3 length equals 15 residues. The CDR3 region is CASSVGLSQQETQYF. As DNA, the CDR3 is TGTGCCAGCAGCGTAGGTTTGTCTCAGCAAGAGACCCAGTACTTC.

This clonotype was seen repeatedly, ten times or more. V usage is TRBV5-4 and J usage is TRBJ2-5, with D unresolved. The V end was cut by 2 bases, the J end by 4 bases, with 9 bases between. This CDR3 has 13 residues. The germline CDR1 and CDR2 sequences are SGHNT and YYREEE (reference sequence). The CDR3, as DNA: TGTGCCAGCAGCTTAGGTCCGCTAGAGACCCAGTACTTC. It translates to CASSLGPLETQYF.